This T cell receptor beta chain is from a study of cytomegalovirus exposure and HLA in healthy donors (dated by TCRdb to about 2017). Background on the whole study: In an earlier analysis of some 550 of the donors, approximately 300 Gb of sequence data and approximately 100 million unique TCR beta sequences from about 179 million T cells were reported. About 320 gigabases of sequencing data and approximately 93 million unique TCR sequences were included in an early release covering several hundred HLA-typed donors. Of the 300 to 400 genotyped donors, approximately 83% fell in the genetic ancestry cluster associated with self-reported Caucasian donors. The aim of the study was to test whether cataloging public T cell receptors could identify signatures of past pathogen exposure. The study used immunosequencing to profile the T cell repertoires of more than 650 subjects and linked those repertoires to cytomegalovirus serostatus. Along with the approximately 670-subject first cohort, a separate validation cohort of over 90 different subjects was used. The study combined high-throughput TCR immunosequencing, statistical association of individual TCRs with disease status, and machine learning to predict cytomegalovirus infection status. In a later analysis, previously published TCR beta repertoires from 666 donors were re-analyzed and high-resolution HLA genotyping was added so that TCR occurrence patterns could be studied. Rather than using new phenotypic data, the later analysis identified candidate immune exposures from TCR beta sequences and from how often those sequences occurred across donors. To decide whether each TCR beta V gene segment behaved as functional or pseudogenic, an earlier analysis of some 570 of the donors relied on high-throughput TCR beta sequencing. Donor age, sex, ethnicity and CMV serostatus were compiled together with the repertoire data. A later genetic analysis used genome-wide SNP genotypes for about three fifths of the 666 donors, treating that subset as a discovery cohort. All discovery cohort repertoires had been generated on a single sequencing platform. Class I and class II HLA loci were covered by the typing at four-digit resolution. Typing coverage differed by locus: A, B, C, DRB1 and DQB1 were typed in roughly 629-640 donors, DQA1 in 522, DPA1 in approximately 610, and DPB1 in 472. Roughly 5 DR-DQ haplotypes were treated as single units for association and clustering because of strong linkage in the cohort. Among some 410 genotyped donors of the cohort, an average of roughly 230,000 unique TCR beta nucleotide sequences was sequenced per donor, of which about 19% were non-productive. On the study overall, not on this receptor specifically: Cytomegalovirus status was reported to be diagnosed by the classifier with high specificity and sensitivity in both the original and validation cohorts. The presence/absence analyses assumed that sequencing depth was roughly uniform across donors, and that assumption may not be true. This cohort had only TCR beta chains sequenced, and the lack of alpha or paired-chain data limited which features could be detected. Because some donors lacked HLA typing at each locus, the association tests relied only on the typed subset. Compared with the roughly 700-donor mean, donors in an Asian-associated ancestry cluster had fewer N-insertions in productive TCRs, according to a later genetic analysis. For the cohort, immune exposure information was limited to CMV serostatus. An association between a missense DCLRE1C variant and V-gene and J-gene trimming of TCR beta chains was found in a later genetic analysis and replicated in an independent cohort. A total of 150 to 200 TCR beta chains were listed by the study as associated with cytomegalovirus. In a later analysis, several top co-occurrence clusters were reported to appear linked to parvovirus B19, influenza, CMV and Epstein-Barr virus. According to a later analysis, most CMV-associated TCR beta chains appeared to be HLA-restricted, and the HLA associations seemed to be driven largely by CMV exposure. In a later analysis, some 17,000 TCR beta sequences were associated with specific HLA alleles at a false discovery rate of 0.05. A further reported finding was that TCR beta sequences accurately predicted the HLA-A and HLA-B alleles for most subjects in the first cohort. In vitro tests confirmed that three of the cytomegalovirus-associated TCR beta chains recognize cytomegalovirus antigens. Most TCR sequences were seen in very few donors, while some public TCRs were found in many individuals. Some IMGT-functional V segments, including TRBV6-2 and TRBV6-3, could not be distinguished by the 87-base-pair reads and were therefore excluded. Compared with equally common non-associated chains, HLA-associated TCR beta chains in a later analysis were more clonally expanded and had lower generation probabilities. When HLA alleles, especially DR and DQ, strongly co-occurred, TCR associations were difficult to assign to individual alleles. Because counts were too low, roughly 16 rarely observed V segments, including chromosome 9 orphons, were excluded from the earlier analysis of around 640 of the donors. Linkage disequilibrium might explain the correlated functional status among segregating V segments, but an unknown experimental factor could not be excluded. The authors suggested that the approach could potentially be generalized to other disease states and immunological phenotypes. A later analysis found that TCR association rates varied across HLA loci, with DRB1 alleles showing the most associated TCRs and HLA-C alleles the fewest. The sequencing pipeline was judged likely to have produced a cluster of highly shared sequence variants as a technical artifact. An earlier analysis of around 500 of the donors showed that most TCR beta V segments appeared in productive rearrangements either about 87% or about 30% of the time, which broadly matched IMGT annotations.

Library construction relied on the immunoSEQ multiplex PCR assay. The multiplex PCR relied on a mix of 60 forward primers for TCR Vbeta segments and 13 reverse primers for TCR Jbeta segments. A multiplex PCR assay on genomic DNA amplified the CDR3 region of rearranged TCR beta genes. The Illumina HiSeq System was used to sequence the amplified TCR beta libraries as 87-base-pair reads. The authors' pipeline ran thus. A later analysis counted some 80 million unique TCR beta chains across the 670 or so repertoires, and 9 million to 14 million of these chains were shared by at least two donors. Raw reads were error-corrected and collapsed into unique sequences with a nearest-neighbor algorithm that merged closely related sequences to remove PCR and sequencing errors. V, D and J gene segments were assigned by aligning CDR3 sequences to IMGT reference sequences. Each retained sequence needed at least a six-nucleotide match to both a V gene segment and a J gene segment. A rearrangement was called productive if the CDR3 had no stop codons and remained in frame with V and J, and every other rearrangement was called non-productive. CDR3 was defined according to IMGT convention as the region running from the second conserved V-encoded cysteine to the conserved J-encoded phenylalanine. The earlier analysis of approximately 590 of the donors excluded any sequence lacking an unambiguous match to a single V gene segment. An earlier analysis of around 600 of the donors classified V segments as functional when productive rearrangements were above 56.7% and as segregating when the standard deviation between donors was above 5%. To diagnose cytomegalovirus status from the catalog of TCR beta chain sequences, a statistical classification framework was built. V and J gene assignment, in a later analysis, came from comparing TCR nucleotide sequences with IMGT/GENE-DB human TR gene sequences. Using the TCRdist pipeline, a later analysis assigned CDR3 sequences along with most-parsimonious VDJ recombination scenarios. In a later analysis, each TCR beta chain was defined by its CDR3 amino acid sequence together with its V-gene family, and reads without a unique V-gene family were excluded. To address suspected cross-contamination and a sequencing artifact, a later analysis removed some 620 highly shared, low-generation-probability nucleotide sequences. A later analysis calculated a clonal expansion index for each public chain from normalized within-repertoire ranks of inferred template counts. A later analysis computed generation probabilities with a VDJ recombination model fitted to out-of-frame rearrangements, and checked the results against IGoR. Hypergeometric tests were used in a later analysis to score TCR-TCR, TCR-HLA and TCR-CMV co-occurrence, with a repertoire-size bias correction applied to the TCR pairs. False discovery rates were estimated in a later analysis by permuting HLA or CMV assignments 20 times. In a later analysis, co-occurring TCRs were grouped with DBSCAN, and TCRdist sequence similarity was added when clustering was performed within HLA-allele-positive subsets. Repertoires with fewer than 30,000 or more than 120,000 public chains were left out of co-occurrence clustering, as were five repertoires with anomalous nucleotide sharing. TCRdb took over this immuneACCESS table, retaining in-frame rearrangements with V and J assigned. Such tables are incomplete; in checked studies, under half of the missing clones stem from an unresolved V gene, and the remainder is unexplained. V and J calls and clone size are copied from that table; D and trimming were computed from the DNA. This sample holds just under 150,000 clones; 75% to 90% were observed only once. The top ten clonotypes cover 2.5% to 3% of the sample.

The CDR3 numbers 17 residues from cysteine through phenylalanine. CDR3 DNA only is kept here, 51 bases in frame from base 1. The germline V gene provides CDR1 WSHSY and CDR2 SAAADI. Here V drops 6 bases and J drops 2 bases, and the junction holds 7 bases not matched to any gene. As for this clone: Its antigen remains undetermined. No quality values exist for individual bases; no much larger clone is one base distant.

The cohort was made up of under 800 healthy bone marrow donors. Cohort members were all nominally healthy when sampled, although unrecorded immune exposures were likely present. The donor tested CMV seronegative and was one of the 352 seronegative cohort members. Each donor provided a peripheral blood sample, and peripheral blood mononuclear cells were used for TCR beta sequencing. Genomic DNA was extracted from the blood cell samples with the Qiagen DNeasy Blood Extraction Kit. Here the chain combines TRBV10-2 and TRBJ2-5; TRBD2 agrees with 15 junctional bases. Material: PBMCs. The receptor comes from a woman aged 25 to 39 in good health and CMV-seronegative. The CDR3 protein is CASRVGGTSGRQETQYF. The DNA is TGCGCCAGCAGAGTAGGAGGGACTAGCGGGAGGCAAGAGACCCAGTACTTC.